This T cell receptor beta chain stems from a study of shared clonotypes between healthy human individuals. Findings of the study overall: Estimated richness was generally greater in naive than memory subsets. The donor pool, a small one, limited the genetic and exposure-history diversity represented.

In the case of this clone: What it binds is not known.

Terminally differentiated effector memory CD45RA+ cells were excluded by CCR7 positive selection of CD45RO-negative cells. The protocol was immunoSEQ multiplex PCR, while the TCRdb copy is restricted to in-frame clones and leaves out a portion. The sample has about 2.1 million clones, just under 95% seen once; the top ten hold around 1.7%. Germline V gene data show CDR1 as SGHAT and CDR2 as FQNNGV. The CDR3 contains 13 residues. V lost 0 bases, J lost 11 bases, and 5 bases stayed unmatched. The TCR originated in a man aged 18 to 30 in good health. Some clones in this sample may be carry-over from other donors' samples. The chain links TRBV11-2 to TRBJ1-2, with 8 bases aligning to TRBD1. Sequencing used naive CD8+ T cells from PBMCs. The DNA of the CDR3 is TGTGCCAGCAGCTTAGATCTGACAGGGGCATACACCTTC. Translating it yields CASSLDLTGAYTF.